This T cell receptor beta chain was sequenced during a study of chemoradiotherapy in HPV16-positive cancers. Turning to the study itself: Candidate HPV-specific clones and shared TCR motifs came from two HPV16-positive patients.

TCRdb's copy holds only in-frame clones and misses some; the assay was immunoSEQ multiplex PCR. The sample has 15,000 or so clones; 89% are singletons. The CDR3 is made up of 15 amino acids. Trimming took 4 bases from V and 4 from J; bases not matched to a gene: 9. CDR1 MGHRA and CDR2 YSYEKL come from the germline V gene. Study-level findings and limits: Candidate HPV-specific clones and E7-related TCR motifs grew in tumor during treatment. Better recurrence-free survival went with HPV-responsive T-cell expansion in HPV16-positive patients.

About this clone itself: Antigen specificity is unknown.

This TCR was sampled from a human donor with HPV-associated anogenital cancer. The chain carries TRBV4-1 and TRBJ2-7; 8 bases align to TRBD1. Specimen: blood, collected from a patient who underwent chemoradiotherapy. The CDR3, as DNA: TGCGCCAGCAGCCGGGGACAGGCGCCCGTTTACGAGCAGTACTTC. Protein product: CASSRGQAPVYEQYF.